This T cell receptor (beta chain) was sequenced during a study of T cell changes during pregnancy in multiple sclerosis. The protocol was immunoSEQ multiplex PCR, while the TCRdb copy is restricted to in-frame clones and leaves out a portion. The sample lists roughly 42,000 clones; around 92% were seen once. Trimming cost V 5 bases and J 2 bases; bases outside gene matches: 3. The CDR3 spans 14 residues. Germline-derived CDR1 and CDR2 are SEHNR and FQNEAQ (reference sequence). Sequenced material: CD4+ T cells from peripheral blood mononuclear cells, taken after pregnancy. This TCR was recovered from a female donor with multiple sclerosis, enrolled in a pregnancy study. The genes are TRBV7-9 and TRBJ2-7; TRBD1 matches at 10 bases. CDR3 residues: CASSPDRGAYEQYF. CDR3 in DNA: TGTGCCAGCAGCCCGGACAGGGGGGCCTACGAGCAGTACTTC.